Described below is a single TCR beta chain sequence and its context. Its antigen remains undetermined. Nothing much larger sits one base from this clone, and base qualities are not available. The data stem from a study of T cells after posttransplantation cyclophosphamide (dated by TCRdb to between 2015 and 2016). Concerning the study at large: Using TRB sequencing, the study followed how the T cell repertoire rebuilt after myeloablative bone marrow transplantation with posttransplantation cyclophosphamide given as GVHD prophylaxis. Antigen receptor sequencing covered samples from 35 PTCy-treated patients and approximately 15 of their related bone marrow donors. Blood from every one of the roughly 30 PTCy patients who had 1-year posttransplant specimens underwent TRB sequencing. In 3 patients, TRB sequencing was also performed on up to 3 more blood samples taken 2 to 5.2 years after transplant, and in 4 patients, pretransplant blood was also TRB-sequenced. TRA and TRB clonality were tightly correlated in several samples, so subsequent TCR analyses focused on TRB only. Public TRB sequences were searched against a database of over 3,000 sequences associated with responses to pathogens, tumor antigens, self-antigens and alloantigens.

TRB sequencing was run on genomic DNA with either the immunoSEQ assay at survey resolution or the hsTCRB kit. As for the original processing: The immunoSEQ software was used for initial read processing, and the LymphoSeq R package was used for repertoire analyses. Clonality was calculated as 1 minus normalized Shannon entropy, and the Gini coefficient was also calculated for each TRB dataset. To infer phenotypes in unsorted samples, TRB sequences from sorted subsets of the recipient or donor were mapped onto unsorted samples from the same recipient. Held by TCRdb, this immuneACCESS table contains in-frame sequences only and omits some clones. Under half of the omission traces to an unresolved V gene where checked; the cause of the rest is unknown. For V, J and clone size, that table is used; D and trimming come from the DNA. The sample data list approximately 11,000 clones, and about 89% of these were observed just once. The ten largest clones capture around 4% of the sample.

Study-wide findings and limitations: The TRB repertoires of T cells infiltrating skin or GI tract showed only limited overlap with the TRB repertoires of T cells in blood. Across over 40 patients, TRB clonality was highly associated with recipient CMV seropositivity and CMV reactivation, and diversity in PTCy patients was similar to diversity in CNI/methotrexate controls. Donor-recipient similarity was low at 1-2 months but rose over the first year, and later blood repertoires were often dominated by donor CD8+ memory clones.

CDR1 and CDR2 (SGHRS, YFSETQ) derive from the germline V gene. V trim: 2 bases; J trim: 3 bases; unmatched bases: 4. The CDR3 holds 15 amino acids from the cysteine to the phenylalanine. The retained sequence is limited to the CDR3, 45 bases, with the frame set at the first base. In light of the paper, this sample's treatment or condition label describes: high-dose cyclophosphamide on days +3 and +4 as single-agent GVHD prophylaxis. Patients in the PTCy group got busulfan and fludarabine conditioning, a marrow graft from a related or unrelated donor, and cyclophosphamide on days +3 and +4. PTCy-treated patients came from a prospective multi-institutional clinical trial. Peripheral blood and bone marrow mononuclear cells were isolated by Ficoll-Hypaque density centrifugation and cryopreserved.

This TCR was sampled from a female patient aged 25-39 years who received an allogeneic stem cell transplant from an unrelated donor, was CMV-positive, and had no GVHD. Some T cells seen after a transplant may have their origin in the graft donor. The material sequenced was PBMCs, taken after allogeneic stem cell transplant with posttransplant cyclophosphamide. The V and J genes are TRBV5-1 and TRBJ2-3, and TRBD2 matches 9 of the central bases. The DNA sequence is as follows: TGCGCCAGCAGCTTATTAGCGGGAGCGACAGATACGCAGTATTTT. The encoded protein is CASSLLAGATDTQYF. Joined to the reference TRBV5-1 and TRBJ2-3 proteins, this CDR3 gives the full variable domain: KAGVTQTPRYLIKTRGQQVTLSCSPISGHRSVSWYQQTPGQGLQFLFEYFSETQRNKGNFPGRFSGRQFSNSRSEMNVSTLELGDSALYLCASSLLAGATDTQYFGPGTRLTVL.